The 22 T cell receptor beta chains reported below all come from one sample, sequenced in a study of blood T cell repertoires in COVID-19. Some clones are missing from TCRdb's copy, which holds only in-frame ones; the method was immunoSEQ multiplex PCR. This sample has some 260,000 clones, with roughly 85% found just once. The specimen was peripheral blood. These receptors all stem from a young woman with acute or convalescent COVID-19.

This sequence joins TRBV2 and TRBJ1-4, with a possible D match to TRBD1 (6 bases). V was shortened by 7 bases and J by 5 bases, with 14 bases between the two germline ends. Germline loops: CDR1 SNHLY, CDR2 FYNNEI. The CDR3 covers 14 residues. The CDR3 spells CASTKQGRNEKLFF. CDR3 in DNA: TGTGCCAGCACTAAACAGGGACGAAATGAAAAACTGTTTTTT.

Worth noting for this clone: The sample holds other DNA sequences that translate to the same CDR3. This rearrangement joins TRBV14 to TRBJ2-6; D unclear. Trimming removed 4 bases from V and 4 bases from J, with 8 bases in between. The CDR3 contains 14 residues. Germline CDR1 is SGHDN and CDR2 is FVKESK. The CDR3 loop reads CASSPQWGANVLTF. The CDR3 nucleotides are TGTGCCAGCAGCCCCCAGTGGGGGGCCAACGTCCTGACTTTC.

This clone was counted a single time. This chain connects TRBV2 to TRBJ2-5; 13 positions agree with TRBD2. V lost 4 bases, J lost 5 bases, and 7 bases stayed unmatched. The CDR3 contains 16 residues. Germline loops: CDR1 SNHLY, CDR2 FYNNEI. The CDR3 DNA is TGTGCCAGCAGTGTACTAGCGGGAGGGCCGGGGGAGACCCAGTACTTC. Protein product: CASSVLAGGPGETQYF.

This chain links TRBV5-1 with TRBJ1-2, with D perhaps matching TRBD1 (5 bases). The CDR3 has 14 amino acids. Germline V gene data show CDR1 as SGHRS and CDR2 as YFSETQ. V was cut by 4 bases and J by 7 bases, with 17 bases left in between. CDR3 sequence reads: CASSPYGRGGGYTF. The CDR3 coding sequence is TGCGCCAGCAGCCCCTACGGGAGGGGAGGTGGCTACACCTTC.

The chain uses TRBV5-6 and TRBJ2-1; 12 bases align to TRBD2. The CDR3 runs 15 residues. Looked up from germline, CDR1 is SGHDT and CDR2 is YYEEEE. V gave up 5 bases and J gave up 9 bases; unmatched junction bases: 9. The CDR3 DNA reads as TGTGCCAGCAGTAACCTAGCGGGAGGGCCTAGTGAGCAGTTCTTC. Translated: CASSNLAGGPSEQFF.

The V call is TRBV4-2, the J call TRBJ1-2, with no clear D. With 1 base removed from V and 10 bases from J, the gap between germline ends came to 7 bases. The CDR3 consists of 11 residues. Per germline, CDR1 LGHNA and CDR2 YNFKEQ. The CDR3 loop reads CASSQGVVYTF. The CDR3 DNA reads TGTGCCAGCAGCCAAGGAGTAGTCTACACCTTC.

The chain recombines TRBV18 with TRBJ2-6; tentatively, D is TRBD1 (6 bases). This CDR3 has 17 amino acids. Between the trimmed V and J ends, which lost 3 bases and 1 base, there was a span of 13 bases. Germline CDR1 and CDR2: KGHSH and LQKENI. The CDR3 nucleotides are TGTGCCAGCTCACCGCAAGAGCAGGGGTCTGGGGCCAACGTCCTGACTTTC. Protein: CASSPQEQGSGANVLTF.

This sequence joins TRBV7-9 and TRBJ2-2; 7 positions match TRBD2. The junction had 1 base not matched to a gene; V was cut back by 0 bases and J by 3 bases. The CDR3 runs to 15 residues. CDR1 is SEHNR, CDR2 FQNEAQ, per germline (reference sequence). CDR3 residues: CASSLAAGDTGELFF. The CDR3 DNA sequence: TGTGCCAGCAGCTTAGCGGCGGGAGACACCGGGGAGCTGTTTTTT.

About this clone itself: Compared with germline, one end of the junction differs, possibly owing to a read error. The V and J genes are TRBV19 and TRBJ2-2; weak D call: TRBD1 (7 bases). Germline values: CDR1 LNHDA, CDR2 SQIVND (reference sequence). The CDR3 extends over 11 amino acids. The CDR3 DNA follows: TGTGCCAGCAGGGGGGCCGGGAAGCTGTTTTTT. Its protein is CASRGAGKLFF. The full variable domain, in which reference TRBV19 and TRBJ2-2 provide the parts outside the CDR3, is DGGITQSPKYLFRKEGQNVTLSCEQNLNHDAMYWYRQDPGQGLRLIYYSQIVNDFQKGDIAEGYSVSREKKESFPLTVTSAQKNPTAFYLCASRGAGKLFFGEGSRLTVL.

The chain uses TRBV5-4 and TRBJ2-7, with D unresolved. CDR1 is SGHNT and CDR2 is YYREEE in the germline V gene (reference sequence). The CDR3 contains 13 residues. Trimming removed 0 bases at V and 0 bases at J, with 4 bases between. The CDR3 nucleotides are TGTGCCAGCAGCTTGGTCAGCTCCTACGAGCAGTACTTC. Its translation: CASSLVSSYEQYF. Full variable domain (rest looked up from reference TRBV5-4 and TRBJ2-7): ETGVTQSPTHLIKTRGQQVTLRCSSQSGHNTVSWYQQALGQGPQFIFQYYREEENGRGNFPPRFSGLQFPNYSSELNVNALELDDSALYLCASSLVSSYEQYFGPGTRLTVT.

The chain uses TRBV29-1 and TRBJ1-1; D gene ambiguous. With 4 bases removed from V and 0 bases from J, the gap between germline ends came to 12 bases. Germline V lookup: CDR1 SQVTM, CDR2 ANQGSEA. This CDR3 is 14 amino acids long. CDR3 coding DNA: TGCAGCGTTGTGCAGAACCTCATGAACACTGAAGCTTTCTTT. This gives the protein CSVVQNLMNTEAFF.

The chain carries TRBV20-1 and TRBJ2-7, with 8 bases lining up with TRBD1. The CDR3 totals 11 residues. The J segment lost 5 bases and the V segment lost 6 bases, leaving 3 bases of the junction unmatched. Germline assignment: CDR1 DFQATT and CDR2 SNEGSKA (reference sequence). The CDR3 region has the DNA TGCAGTGCCAGGACAGGGAACGAGCAGTACTTC. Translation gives CSARTGNEQYF.

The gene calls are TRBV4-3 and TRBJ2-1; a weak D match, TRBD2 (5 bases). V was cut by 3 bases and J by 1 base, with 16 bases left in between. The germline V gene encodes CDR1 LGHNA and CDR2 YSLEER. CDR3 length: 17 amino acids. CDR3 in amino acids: CASSQDVPGGSYNEQFF. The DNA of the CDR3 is TGCGCCAGCAGCCAGGACGTCCCTGGCGGGTCCTACAATGAGCAGTTCTTC.

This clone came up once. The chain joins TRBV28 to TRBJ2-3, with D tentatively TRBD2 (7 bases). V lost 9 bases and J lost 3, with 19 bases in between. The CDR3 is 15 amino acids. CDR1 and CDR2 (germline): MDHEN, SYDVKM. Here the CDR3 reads CASVSGGVGTDTQYF. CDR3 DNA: TGTGCCAGTGTATCGGGGGGCGTCGGGACAGATACGCAGTATTTT.

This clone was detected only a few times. The CDR3 DNA reads as TGCAGCGTTGACAGACAGTTGAACACTGAAGCTTTCTTT. It encodes CSVDRQLNTEAFF. The chain links TRBV29-1 to TRBJ1-1; tentative D call: TRBD1 (5 bases). Germline V gene sequence: CDR1 SQVTM, CDR2 ANQGSEA. The CDR3 spans 13 residues. Between the trimmed V and J ends, which lost 3 bases and 0 bases, there was a span of 8 bases. Full variable domain (outside the CDR3, taken from reference TRBV29-1 and TRBJ1-1): SAVISQKPSRDICQRGTSLTIQCQVDSQVTMMFWYRQQPGQSLTLIATANQGSEATYESGFVIDKFPISRPNLTFSTLTVSNMSPEDSSIYLCSVDRQLNTEAFFGQGTRLTVV.

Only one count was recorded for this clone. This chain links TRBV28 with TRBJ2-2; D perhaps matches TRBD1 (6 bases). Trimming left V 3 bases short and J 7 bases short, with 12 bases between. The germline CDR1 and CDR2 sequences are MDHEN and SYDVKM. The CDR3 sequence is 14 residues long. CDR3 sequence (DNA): TGTGCCAGCAGTTTCACAGGGTTGAGCGGGGAGCTGTTTTTT. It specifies CASSFTGLSGELFF.

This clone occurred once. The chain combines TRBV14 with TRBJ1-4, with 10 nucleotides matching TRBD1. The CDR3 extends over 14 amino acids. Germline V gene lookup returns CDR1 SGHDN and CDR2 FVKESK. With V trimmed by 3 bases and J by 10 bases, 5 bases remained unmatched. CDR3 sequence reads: CASSQPGQGSKLFF. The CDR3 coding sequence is TGTGCCAGCAGCCAGCCGGGACAGGGGTCAAAACTGTTTTTT.

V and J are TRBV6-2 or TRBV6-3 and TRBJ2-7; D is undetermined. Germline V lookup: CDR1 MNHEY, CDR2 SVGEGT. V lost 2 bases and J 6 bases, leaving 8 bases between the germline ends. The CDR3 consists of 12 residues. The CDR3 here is CASSYPRPEQYF. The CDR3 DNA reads TGTGCCAGCAGTTACCCCCGTCCCGAGCAGTACTTC.

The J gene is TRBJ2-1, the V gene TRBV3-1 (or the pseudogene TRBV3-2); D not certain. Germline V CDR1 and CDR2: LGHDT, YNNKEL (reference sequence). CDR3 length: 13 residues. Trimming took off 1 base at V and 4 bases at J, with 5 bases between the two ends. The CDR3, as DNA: TGTGCCAGCAGCCAAGTCCAATACAATGAGCAGTTCTTC. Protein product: CASSQVQYNEQFF.

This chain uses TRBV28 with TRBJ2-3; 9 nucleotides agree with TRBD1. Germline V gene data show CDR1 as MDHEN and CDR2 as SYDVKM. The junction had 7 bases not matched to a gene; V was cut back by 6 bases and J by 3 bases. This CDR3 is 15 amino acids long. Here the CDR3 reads CASRAQGAGTDTQYF. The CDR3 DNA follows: TGTGCCAGCAGGGCACAGGGGGCAGGGACAGATACGCAGTATTTT.

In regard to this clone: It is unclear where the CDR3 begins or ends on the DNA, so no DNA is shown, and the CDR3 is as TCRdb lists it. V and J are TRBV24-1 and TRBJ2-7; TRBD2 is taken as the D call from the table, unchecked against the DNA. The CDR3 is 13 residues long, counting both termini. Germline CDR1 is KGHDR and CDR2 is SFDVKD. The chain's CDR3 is CATSVPGRGEQYF.

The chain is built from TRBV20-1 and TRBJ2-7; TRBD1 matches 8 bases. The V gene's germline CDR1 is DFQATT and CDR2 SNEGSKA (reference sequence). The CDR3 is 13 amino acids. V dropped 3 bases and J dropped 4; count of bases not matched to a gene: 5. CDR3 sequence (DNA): TGCAGTGCTAGTACAGGGGGGTCTTACGAGCAGTACTTC. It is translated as CSASTGGSYEQYF.